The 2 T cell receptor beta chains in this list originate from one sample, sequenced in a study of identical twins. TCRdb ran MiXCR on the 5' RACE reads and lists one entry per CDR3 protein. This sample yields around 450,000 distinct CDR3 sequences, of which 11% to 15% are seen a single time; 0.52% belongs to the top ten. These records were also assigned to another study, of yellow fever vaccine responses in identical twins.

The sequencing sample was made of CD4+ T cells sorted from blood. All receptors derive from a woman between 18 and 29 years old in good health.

DNA of the CDR3: TGTGCCAGCAGCTTAGACAGCGCCTTGAACTATGGCTACACCTTC. Its protein product is CASSLDSALNYGYTF. The chain recombines TRBV11-2 with TRBJ1-2; D is unresolved. This CDR3 is 15 amino acids long. The V end lost 0 bases, the J end lost 2 bases, and 10 bases lay between the germline ends. CDR1 and CDR2 from the germline V gene are SGHAT and FQNNGV.

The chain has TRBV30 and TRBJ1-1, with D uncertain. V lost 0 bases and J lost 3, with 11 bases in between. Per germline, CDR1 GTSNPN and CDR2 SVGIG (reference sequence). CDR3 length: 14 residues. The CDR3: CAWSVRGSDTEAFF. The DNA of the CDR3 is TGTGCCTGGAGTGTACGGGGTTCCGACACTGAAGCTTTCTTT.